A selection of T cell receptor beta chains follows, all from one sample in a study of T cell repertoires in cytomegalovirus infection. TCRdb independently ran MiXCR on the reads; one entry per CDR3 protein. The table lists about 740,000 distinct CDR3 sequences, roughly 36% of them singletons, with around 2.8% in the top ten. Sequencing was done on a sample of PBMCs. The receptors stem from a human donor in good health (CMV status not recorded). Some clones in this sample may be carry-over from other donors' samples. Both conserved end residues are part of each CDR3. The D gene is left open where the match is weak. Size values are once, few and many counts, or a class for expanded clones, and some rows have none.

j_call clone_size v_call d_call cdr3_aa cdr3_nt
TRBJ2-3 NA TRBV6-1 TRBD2 CASRLAGESDTQYF TGTGCCAGCAGGCTAGCGGGAGAATCAGATACGCAGTATTTT
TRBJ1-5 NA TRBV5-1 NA CASRPVPLSNQPQHF TGCGCCAGCAGACCCGTTCCCCTTAGCAATCAGCCCCAGCATTTT
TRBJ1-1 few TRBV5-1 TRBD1 CASSLNTGVGLNTEAFF TGCGCCAGCAGTTTGAACACAGGGGTTGGCCTGAACACTGAAGCTTTCTTT
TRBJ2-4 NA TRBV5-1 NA CASSLNEKNIQYF TGCGCCAGCAGCTTGAACGAGAAAAACATTCAGTACTTC
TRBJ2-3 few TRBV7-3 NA CASSPGHSGRTDTQYF TGTGCCAGCAGCCCCGGTCACTCAGGACGCACAGATACGCAGTATTTT
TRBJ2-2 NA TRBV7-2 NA CASRSRTRPTGELFF TGTGCCAGCAGGTCCCGGACCAGGCCGACCGGGGAGCTGTTTTTT
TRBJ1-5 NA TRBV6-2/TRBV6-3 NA CASSDRVAGNQPQHF TGTGCCAGCAGTGATCGGGTGGCAGGGAATCAGCCCCAGCATTTT
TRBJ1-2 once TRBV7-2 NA CASSTRGGQGYTF TGTGCCAGCAGCACCCGGGGGGGGCAGGGCTACACCTTC
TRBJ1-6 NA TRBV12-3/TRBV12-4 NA CASSLMSASSPLHF TGTGCCAGCAGTTTAATGTCTGCGAGTTCACCCCTCCACTTT
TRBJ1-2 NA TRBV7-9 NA CASSFFATGTNYGYTF TGTGCCAGCAGCTTTTTCGCCACAGGGACAAACTATGGCTACACCTTC
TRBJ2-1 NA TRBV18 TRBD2 CASSLVIAGAHNEQFF TGTGCCAGCTCACTGGTTATAGCGGGGGCCCACAATGAGCAGTTCTTC
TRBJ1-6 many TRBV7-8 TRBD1 CASSLDDRANSPLHF TGTGCCAGCAGCTTAGACGACAGGGCCAATTCACCCCTCCACTTT
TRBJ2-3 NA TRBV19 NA CASSILGARADTQYF TGTGCCAGTAGTATCCTGGGGGCGCGGGCAGATACGCAGTATTTT
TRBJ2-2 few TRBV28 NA CASSPPGPLTGELFF TGTGCCAGCAGTCCTCCGGGACCCCTAACCGGGGAGCTGTTTTTT
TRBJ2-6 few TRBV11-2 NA CASSLKRGIAGANVLTF TGTGCCAGCAGCTTAAAACGGGGGATAGCTGGGGCCAACGTCCTGACTTTC
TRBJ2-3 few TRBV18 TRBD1 CASSPAQGAGDTQYF TGTGCCAGCTCACCGGCCCAGGGGGCAGGGGATACGCAGTATTTT
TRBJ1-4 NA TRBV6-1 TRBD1 CASGKDRVGEKLFF TGTGCCAGCGGGAAGGACAGGGTGGGGGAAAAACTGTTTTTT
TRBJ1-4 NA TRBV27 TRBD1 CASSFSGKGTVNEKLFF TGTGCCAGCAGTTTTTCGGGAAAAGGGACAGTTAATGAAAAACTGTTTTTT
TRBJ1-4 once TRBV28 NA CASSFRKQLKEKLFF TGTGCCAGCAGTTTCCGGAAACAACTCAAGGAAAAACTGTTTTTT
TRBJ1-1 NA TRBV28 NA CASSLSVEAFF TGTGCCAGCAGTTTATCAGTTGAAGCTTTCTTT
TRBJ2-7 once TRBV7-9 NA CATSTEGSSNEQYF TGTGCCACGTCTACGGAAGGTAGCTCCAACGAGCAGTACTTC
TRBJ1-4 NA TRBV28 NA CASTENEKLFF TGTGCCAGCACCGAGAACGAAAAACTGTTTTTT
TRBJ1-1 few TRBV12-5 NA CASGVSWSQNTEAFF TGTGCTAGTGGGGTTTCGTGGTCACAGAACACTGAAGCTTTCTTT
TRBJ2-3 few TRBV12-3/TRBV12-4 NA CASYFRGASTDTQYF TGTGCCAGCTACTTCAGAGGAGCTAGCACAGATACGCAGTATTTT
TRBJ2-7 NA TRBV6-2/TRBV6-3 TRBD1 CASSLIGRGHEQYF TGTGCCAGCAGTTTAATCGGCAGGGGGCACGAGCAGTACTTC
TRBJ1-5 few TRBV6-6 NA CASSYVGRNQPQHF TGTGCCAGCAGTTACGTGGGGAGGAATCAGCCCCAGCATTTT
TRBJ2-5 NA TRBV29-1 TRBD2 CSLSGSSWETQYF TGCAGCCTTAGCGGGAGTAGTTGGGAGACCCAGTACTTC
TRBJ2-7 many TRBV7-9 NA CASSLQESSYEQYF TGTGCCAGCAGCTTACAGGAAAGTTCCTACGAGCAGTACTTC
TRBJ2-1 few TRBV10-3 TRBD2 CAISEGSGAGGLNEQFF TGTGCCATCAGTGAAGGATCTGGGGCGGGGGGCCTCAATGAGCAGTTCTTC